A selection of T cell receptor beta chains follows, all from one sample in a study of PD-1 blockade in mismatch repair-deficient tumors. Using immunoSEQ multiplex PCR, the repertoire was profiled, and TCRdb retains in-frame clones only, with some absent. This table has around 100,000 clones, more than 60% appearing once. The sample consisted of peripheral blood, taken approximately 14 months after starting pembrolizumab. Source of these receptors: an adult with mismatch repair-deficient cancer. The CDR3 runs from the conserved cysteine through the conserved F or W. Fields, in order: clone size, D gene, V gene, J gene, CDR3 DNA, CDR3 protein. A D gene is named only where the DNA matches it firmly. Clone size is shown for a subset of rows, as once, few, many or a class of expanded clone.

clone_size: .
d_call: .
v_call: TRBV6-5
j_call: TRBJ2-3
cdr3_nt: TGTGCCAGCAGTAAGGAGCGCACAGATACGCAGTATTTT
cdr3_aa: CASSKERTDTQYF

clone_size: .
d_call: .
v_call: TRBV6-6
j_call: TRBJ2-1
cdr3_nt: TGTGCCAGCCGAAGACTAGACTCCTACAATGAGCAGTTCTTC
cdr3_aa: CASRRLDSYNEQFF

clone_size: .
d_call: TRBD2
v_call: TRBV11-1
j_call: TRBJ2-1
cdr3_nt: TGTGCCAGCAGCTTAGGAGGCTGGACTAGTCTCGATGAGCAGTTCTTC
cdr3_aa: CASSLGGWTSLDEQFF

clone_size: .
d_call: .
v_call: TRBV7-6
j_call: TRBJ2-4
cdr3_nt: TGTGCCAGCAGCTTCGGGGGGCAGGAAAACATTCAGTACTTC
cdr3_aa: CASSFGGQENIQYF

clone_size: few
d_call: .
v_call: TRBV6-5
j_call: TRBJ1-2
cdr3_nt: TGTGCCAGCAGTTACGATCCGGGGGATGGCTACACCTTC
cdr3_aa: CASSYDPGDGYTF

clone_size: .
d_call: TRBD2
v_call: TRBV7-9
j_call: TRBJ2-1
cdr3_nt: TGTGCCAGCAGCCCGAACGGTGGGGCGGGAGGGCCCTCTGGTAATGAGCAGTTCTTC
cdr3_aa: CASSPNGGAGGPSGNEQFF

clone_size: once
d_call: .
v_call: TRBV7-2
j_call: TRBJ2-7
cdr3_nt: TGTGCCAGCAGCTTAGTAGGCTACGAGCAGTACTTC
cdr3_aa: CASSLVGYEQYF

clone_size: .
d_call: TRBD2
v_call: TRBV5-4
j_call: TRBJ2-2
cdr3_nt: TGTGCCAGCAGCTTCCTGTGGCTAGCGGGAGCTTCCGGGGAGCTGTTTTTT
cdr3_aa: CASSFLWLAGASGELFF

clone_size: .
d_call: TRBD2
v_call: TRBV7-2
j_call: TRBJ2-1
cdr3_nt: TGTGCCAGCAGCGATCTAGCGGGTAGCTCCTACAATGAGCAGTTCTTC
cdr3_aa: CASSDLAGSSYNEQFF

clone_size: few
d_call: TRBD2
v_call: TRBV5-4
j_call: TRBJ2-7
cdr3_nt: TGTGCCAGCAGCCCCTCTAGCGGGAGGAGTTACTTC
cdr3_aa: CASSPSSGRSYF

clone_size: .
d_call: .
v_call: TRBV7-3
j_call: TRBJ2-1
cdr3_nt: TGTGCCAGCAGCCTCGATGGGTCCTACAATGAGCAGTTCTTC
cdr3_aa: CASSLDGSYNEQFF

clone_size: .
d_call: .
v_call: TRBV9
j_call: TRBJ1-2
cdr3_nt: TGTGCCAGCAGCGCAGGGACACAATCTTATGGCTACACCTTC
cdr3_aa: CASSAGTQSYGYTF

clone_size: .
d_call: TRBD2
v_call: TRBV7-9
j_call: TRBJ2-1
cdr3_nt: TGCGCCAGCAGCCGAGTAGCGGGAGGGGCAAACAATGAGCAGTTCTTC
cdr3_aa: CASSRVAGGANNEQFF